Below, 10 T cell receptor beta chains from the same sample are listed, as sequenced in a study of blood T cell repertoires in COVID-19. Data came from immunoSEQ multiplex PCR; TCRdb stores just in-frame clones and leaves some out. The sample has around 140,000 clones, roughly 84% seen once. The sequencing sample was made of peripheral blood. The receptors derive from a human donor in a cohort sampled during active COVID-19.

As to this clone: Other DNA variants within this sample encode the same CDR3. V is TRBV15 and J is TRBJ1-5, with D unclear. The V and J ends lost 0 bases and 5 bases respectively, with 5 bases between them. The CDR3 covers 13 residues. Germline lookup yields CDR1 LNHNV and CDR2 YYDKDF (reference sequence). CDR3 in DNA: TGTGCCACCAGCAGAGACAGTGATCAGCCCCAGCATTTT. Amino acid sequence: CATSRDSDQPQHF.

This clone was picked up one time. The CDR3 DNA reads TGTGCCAGCAGTGCGGGAAGGGTAAATGAGCAGTTCTTC. Its protein is CASSAGRVNEQFF. The V call is TRBV2, the J call TRBJ2-1, with D tentatively TRBD2 (5 bases). The CDR3 has 13 residues. The germline V gene has CDR1 SNHLY and CDR2 FYNNEI. With 4 bases removed from V and 7 bases from J, the gap between germline ends came to 11 bases. The full variable domain, completed using reference TRBV2 and TRBJ2-1, is EPEVTQTPSHQVTQMGQEVILRCVPISNHLYFYWYRQILGQKVEFLVSFYNNEISEKSEIFDDQFSVERPDGSNFTLKIRSTKLEDSAMYFCASSAGRVNEQFFGPGTRLTVL.

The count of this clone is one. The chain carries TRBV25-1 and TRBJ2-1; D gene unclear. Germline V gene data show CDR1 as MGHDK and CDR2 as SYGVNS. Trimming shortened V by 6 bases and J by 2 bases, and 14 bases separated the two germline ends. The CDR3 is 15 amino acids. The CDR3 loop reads CASSIGVLTYNEQFF. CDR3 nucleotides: TGTGCCAGCAGCATAGGAGTTCTCACCTACAATGAGCAGTTCTTC.

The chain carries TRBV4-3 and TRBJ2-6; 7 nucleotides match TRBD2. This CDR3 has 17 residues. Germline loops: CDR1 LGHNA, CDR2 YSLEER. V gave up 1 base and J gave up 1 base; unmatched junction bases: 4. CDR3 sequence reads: CASSQVRGSSGANVLTF. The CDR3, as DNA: TGCGCCAGCAGCCAAGTTCGCGGGAGTTCTGGGGCCAACGTCCTGACTTTC.

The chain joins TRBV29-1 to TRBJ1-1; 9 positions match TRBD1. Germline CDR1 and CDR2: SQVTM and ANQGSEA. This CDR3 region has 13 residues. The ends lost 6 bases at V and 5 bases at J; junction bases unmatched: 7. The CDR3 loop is CSVTGTGWTEAFF. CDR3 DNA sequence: TGCAGCGTGACCGGGACAGGGTGGACTGAAGCTTTCTTT. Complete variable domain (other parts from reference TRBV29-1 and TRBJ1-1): SAVISQKPSRDICQRGTSLTIQCQVDSQVTMMFWYRQQPGQSLTLIATANQGSEATYESGFVIDKFPISRPNLTFSTLTVSNMSPEDSSIYLCSVTGTGWTEAFFGQGTRLTVV.

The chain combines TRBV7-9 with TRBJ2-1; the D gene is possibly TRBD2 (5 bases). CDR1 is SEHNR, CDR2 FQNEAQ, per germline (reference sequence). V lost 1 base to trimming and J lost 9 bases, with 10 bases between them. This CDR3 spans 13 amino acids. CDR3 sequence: CASSLVSGSEQFF. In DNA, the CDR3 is TGTGCCAGCAGCTTAGTGTCGGGATCTGAGCAGTTCTTC.

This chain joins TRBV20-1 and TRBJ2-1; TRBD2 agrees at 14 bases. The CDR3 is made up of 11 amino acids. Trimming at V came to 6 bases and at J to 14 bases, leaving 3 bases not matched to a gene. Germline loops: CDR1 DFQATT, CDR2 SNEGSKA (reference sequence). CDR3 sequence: CSAKGLAGEFF. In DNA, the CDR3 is TGCAGTGCCAAGGGACTAGCGGGAGAGTTCTTC.

The CDR3 nucleotides read TGTGCCAGTACCGGAGGAGTTGTGGCGACTGACGAAAAACTGTTTTTT. It encodes CASTGGVVATDEKLFF. This chain uses TRBV19 with TRBJ1-4; D gene uncertain. Trimming shortened V by 7 bases and J by 8 bases, and 23 bases separated the two germline ends. The CDR3 runs to 16 residues. Germline V lookup: CDR1 LNHDA, CDR2 SQIVND (reference sequence).

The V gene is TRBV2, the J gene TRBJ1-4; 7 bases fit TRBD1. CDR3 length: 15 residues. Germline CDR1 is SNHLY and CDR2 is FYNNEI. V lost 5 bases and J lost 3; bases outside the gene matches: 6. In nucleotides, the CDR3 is TGTGCCAGCAGTCCCCGACAGGGTCCTAATGAAAAACTGTTTTTT. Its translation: CASSPRQGPNEKLFF.

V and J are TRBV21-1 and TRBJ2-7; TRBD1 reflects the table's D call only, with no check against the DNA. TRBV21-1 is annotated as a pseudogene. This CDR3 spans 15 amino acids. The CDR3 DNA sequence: TGTGCCAGCAGCAAAGCGAGTGGGGCAACCTACGAGCAGTACGTC. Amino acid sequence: CASSKASGATYEQYV.